These 17 T cell receptor beta chains were sequenced from one sample in a study of blood T cells in healthy people across ages. Using a J-beta primer mix together with a sample-barcoded 5' primer, a second PCR was run for about 6 to 11 cycles. TCRdb called the 5' RACE reads again in MiXCR, with one record for every CDR3 protein. Among 750,000 to 950,000 distinct CDR3 sequences listed, 20% to 30% were seen once. The sample was also reused in another study, on T cells of mothers and their children.

Sequencing used blood. These receptors all stem from a boy aged 10-17 years in good health.

The chain employs TRBV19 and TRBJ2-5; D unclear. CDR1 is LNHDA, CDR2 SQIVND, per germline (reference sequence). The V and J ends lost 4 bases and 2 bases respectively, with 8 bases between them. The CDR3 sequence is 13 residues long. The CDR3 region has the DNA TGTGCCAGTAGTACGAACAGACAAGAGACCCAGTACTTC. It yields the protein CASSTNRQETQYF.

This clonotype was seen a few times. The chain uses TRBV12-3 or TRBV12-4 and TRBJ2-5, with a possible D match to TRBD1 (6 bases). The DNA end is a closer match to TRBJ2-1, so the J assignment may be wrong. The CDR3 is made up of 15 amino acids. Here the CDR3 reads CASSFIRGGGNEQFF. The CDR3 DNA sequence: TGTGCCAGCAGTTTTATCAGGGGCGGTGGGAATGAGCAGTTCTTC.

The chain is built from TRBV3-1 and TRBJ2-5, with D perhaps TRBD2 (7 bases). The CDR3 runs to 12 residues. V shed 8 bases and J shed 5 bases, with 12 bases lying between them. The germline V gene encodes CDR1 LGHDT and CDR2 YNNKEL (reference sequence). The chain's CDR3 is CASQGRGETQYF. CDR3 bases: TGTGCCAGCCAAGGGAGGGGGGAGACCCAGTACTTC.

The CDR3 sequence: CSEGPWRAYGYTF. The CDR3 bases are TGCAGTGAAGGCCCTTGGAGGGCCTATGGCTACACCTTC. The V and J genes are TRBV20-1 and TRBJ1-2; D unresolved. Trimming took off 7 bases at V and 4 bases at J, with 16 bases between the two ends. Germline assignment: CDR1 DFQATT and CDR2 SNEGSKA (reference sequence). The CDR3 contains 13 residues.

This clonotype was picked up a small number of times. Compared with germline, one end of the junction differs, possibly owing to a read error. This rearrangement joins TRBV7-7 to TRBJ2-2; weak D call: TRBD1 (5 bases). This CDR3 is built from 13 residues. Germline loops: CDR1 SSHAT, CDR2 FNYEAQ (reference sequence). The DNA for the CDR3 is TGTGCTAGCAGCTTAGACAGTGCCGGGGAGCTGTTTTTT. This translates into CASSLDSAGELFF.

In its sample, this clonotype was seen a few times. This sequence joins TRBV29-1 and TRBJ2-5; D remains ambiguous. The V gene's germline CDR1 is SQVTM and CDR2 ANQGSEA. V shed 5 bases and J shed 5 bases, with 18 bases lying between them. The CDR3 sequence is 14 residues long. The CDR3 sequence: CSVCLGPDGETQYF. The CDR3 DNA is TGCAGCGTTTGCCTCGGTCCCGATGGGGAGACCCAGTACTTC. The variable domain in full, with the rest retrieved from reference TRBV29-1 and TRBJ2-5, is SAVISQKPSRDICQRGTSLTIQCQVDSQVTMMFWYRQQPGQSLTLIATANQGSEATYESGFVIDKFPISRPNLTFSTLTVSNMSPEDSSIYLCSVCLGPDGETQYFGPGTRLLVL.

This clonotype showed up just a few times. J is TRBJ1-1 and V is TRBV7-3; no clear D. The CDR3 runs to 13 residues. Looked up from germline, CDR1 is SGHTA and CDR2 is FQGTGA. V was pared by 4 bases and J by 7 bases, with 13 bases between. CDR3 sequence (DNA): TGTGCCAGCAGCTCATCTTCGGGTGGTGAAGCTTTCTTT. It translates to CASSSSSGGEAFF.

In its sample, this clonotype was seen a few times. For the CDR3, the DNA is TGCGCCAGCAGCTTGGGACTAGAGATAAATGAGCAGTTCTTC. Protein product: CASSLGLEINEQFF. The chain joins TRBV5-1 to TRBJ2-5; weak D call: TRBD2 (6 bases). The DNA end is more similar to TRBJ2-1, so the J call may be wrong. The CDR3 runs to 14 residues. Looked up from germline, CDR1 is SGHRS and CDR2 is YFSETQ.

This clonotype was seen only a few times. CDR3 sequence (DNA): TGCGCCAGCACCGAACAATCGCCAGCTAATTCACCCCTCCACTTT. Protein: CASTEQSPANSPLHF. The gene calls are TRBV5-1 and TRBJ1-6; D gene ambiguous. The V gene lost 6 bases and the J gene lost 6 bases, with 16 bases spanning the gap. The CDR3 has 15 amino acids. Germline CDR1 SGHRS, CDR2 YFSETQ.

A single count supports this clonotype. The genes are TRBV20-1 and TRBJ2-5; TRBD2 matches 8 bases. Looked up from germline, CDR1 is DFQATT and CDR2 is SNEGSKA (reference sequence). The length of the CDR3 is 15 residues. Trimming removed 5 bases from V and 2 bases from J; junction bases left unmatched: 10. The DNA for the CDR3 is TGCAGTGCTCCTCCCGGGACTAGACAACAAGAGACCCAGTACTTC. This encodes CSAPPGTRQQETQYF.

This clonotype showed up just once. The V gene is TRBV12-5, the J gene TRBJ2-6; D gene unclear. The CDR3 totals 16 residues. Trimming cost V 3 bases and J 0 bases, with 9 bases left between them. CDR1 is LGHNT, CDR2 FRNRAP, per germline. For the CDR3, the DNA is TGTGCTAGTGGTTTCCCTCAGAGCTCTGGGGCCAACGTCCTGACTTTC. Protein sequence: CASGFPQSSGANVLTF.

The chain couples TRBV6-5 to TRBJ2-2; D is unclear. Per the germline V gene, CDR1 is MNHEY and CDR2 is SVGAGI. The CDR3 sequence is 15 residues long. Trimming took off 4 bases at V and 0 bases at J, with 9 bases between the two ends. The CDR3 reads CASSLSVPNTGELFF. In nucleotides, the CDR3 is TGTGCCAGCAGTTTAAGCGTACCGAACACCGGGGAGCTGTTTTTT.

The chain has TRBV9 and TRBJ2-1; weak D call: TRBD1 (5 bases). Trimming cost V 0 bases and J 10 bases, with 17 bases left between them. Per the germline V gene, CDR1 is SGDLS and CDR2 is YYNGEE. The length of the CDR3 is 15 residues. The CDR3 DNA follows: TGTGCCAGCAGCGTAGGGGGCGGCCCGACCGGGGAGCAGTTCTTC. It translates to CASSVGGGPTGEQFF.

The chain carries TRBV27 and TRBJ2-1, with 8 bases fitting TRBD2. The germline CDR1 and CDR2 sequences are MNHEY and SMNVEV (reference sequence). V lost 5 bases, J lost 5 bases, and 11 bases stayed unmatched. This CDR3 is 16 amino acids long. The chain's CDR3 is CASSPMGGGSNNEQFF. The CDR3, as DNA: TGTGCCAGCAGTCCGATGGGCGGGGGGTCGAACAATGAGCAGTTCTTC.

This clonotype was seen more than once but under ten times. The V and J genes are TRBV4-2 and TRBJ2-1, with 12 bases aligning to TRBD2. The CDR3 runs to 15 residues. The germline gives CDR1 LGHNA, CDR2 YNFKEQ. The V gene end was trimmed by 2 bases and the J gene end by 9 bases; junction bases not matched to a gene: 5. The CDR3 loop reads CASSQPTSGGREQFF. As DNA, the CDR3 is TGTGCCAGCAGCCAACCGACTAGCGGGGGCCGTGAGCAGTTCTTC.

This sequence joins TRBV3-1 and TRBJ2-3; D remains unclear. V lost 2 bases, J lost 2 bases, and 11 bases lay in between. The CDR3 consists of 15 residues. Germline CDR1 and CDR2: LGHDT and YNNKEL (reference sequence). Written as DNA, the CDR3 is TGTGCCAGCAGCCAACGTCTGCCTCTCACAGATACGCAGTATTTT. The encoded protein is CASSQRLPLTDTQYF.

The chain has TRBV28 and TRBJ2-6, with D tentatively TRBD1 (5 bases). Per the germline V gene, CDR1 is MDHEN and CDR2 is SYDVKM. There are 16 residues in the CDR3. The germline V and J ends were trimmed by 5 bases and 1 base, with 12 bases remaining between them. The CDR3 DNA reads TGTGCCAGCAGTGCTCCAGGGATTTCTGGGGCCAACGTCCTGACTTTC. Amino acids: CASSAPGISGANVLTF.